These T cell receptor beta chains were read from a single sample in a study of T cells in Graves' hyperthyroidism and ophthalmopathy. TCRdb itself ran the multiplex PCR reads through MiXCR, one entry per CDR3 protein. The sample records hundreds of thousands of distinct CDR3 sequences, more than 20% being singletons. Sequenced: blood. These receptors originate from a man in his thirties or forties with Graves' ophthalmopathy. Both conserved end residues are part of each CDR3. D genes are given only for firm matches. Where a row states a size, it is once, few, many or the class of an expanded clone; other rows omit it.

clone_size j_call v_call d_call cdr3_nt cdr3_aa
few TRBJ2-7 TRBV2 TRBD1 TGTGCCAGCGTCATCCAGGACAGGGGGTCCTACGAGCAGTACTTC CASVIQDRGSYEQYF
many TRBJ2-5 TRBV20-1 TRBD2 TGCAGTGCTAGAGGTCCCCCCGGGACTAGCGGAGAGACCCAGTACTTC CSARGPPGTSGETQYF
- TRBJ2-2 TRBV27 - TGTGCCAGCTGCACAGAGCCCGGGGAGCTGTTTTTT CASCTEPGELFF
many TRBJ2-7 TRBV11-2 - TGTGCCAGCAGCTTAGCCCAGGGCCCCTCCTACGAGCAGTACTTC CASSLAQGPSYEQYF
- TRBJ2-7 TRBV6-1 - TGTGCCAGCAGTGAAGGGATCGGGACCCCCCTCTGGCAGTACTTC CASSEGIGTPLWQYF
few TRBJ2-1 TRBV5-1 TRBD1 TGCGCCAGCAGCCATACAGGGGGCTCGGATGAGCAGTTCTTC CASSHTGGSDEQFF
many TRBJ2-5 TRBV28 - TGTGCCAGCAGTTTAGGCGGAGGAGCGCTCCAAGAGACCCAGTACTTC CASSLGGGALQETQYF
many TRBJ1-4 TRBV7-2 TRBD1 TGTGCCAGCAGCCCAGGGGGCCTTAATGAAAAACTGTTTTTT CASSPGGLNEKLFF
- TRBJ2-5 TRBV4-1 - TGCGCCAGCAGCTCCTGGATCAGACCGGAGACCCAGTACTTC CASSSWIRPETQYF
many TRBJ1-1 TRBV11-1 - TGTGCCAGCAGCTTGGCAGGGGTCGTGAACACTGAAGCTTTCTTT CASSLAGVVNTEAFF
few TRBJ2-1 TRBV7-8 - TGTGCCAGCAGCTTAGCCCCCAGGGTCAGAGACAAGGATGAGCAGTTCTTC CASSLAPRVRDKDEQFF
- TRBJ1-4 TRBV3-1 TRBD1 TGTGCCAGCAGCCAATCGGCAGGGGGCTATGGACTGTTTTTT CASSQSAGGYGLFF
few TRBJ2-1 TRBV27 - TGTGCCAGCAGTTTAAAGGCAGGGGAGCAGTTCTTC CASSLKAGEQFF
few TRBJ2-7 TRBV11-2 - TGTGCCAGCAGCTCGGGAGTCGAGCAGTGCTTC CASSSGVEQCF
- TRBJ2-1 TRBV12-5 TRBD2 TGTGCTAGTGGTTTGACCCACGGTGGGACTAGCGTTTTTCTGAATGAGCAGTTCTTC CASGLTHGGTSVFLNEQFF
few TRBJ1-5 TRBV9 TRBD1 TGTGCCAGCAGCGTAGGGACAGGGGGGAATCATCAGCCCCAGCATTTT CASSVGTGGNHQPQHF
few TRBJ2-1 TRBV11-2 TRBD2 TGTGCCAGCAGCACTACTAGCGCCAATGAGCAGTTCTTC CASSTTSANEQFF
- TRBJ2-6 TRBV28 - TGTGCCTCAAGATCCGGCGGCTCTGGGGCCAACGTCCTGACTTTC CASRSGGSGANVLTF
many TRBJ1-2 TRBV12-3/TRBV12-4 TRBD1 TGCGCCAGCAGCCTGGACAGGGATTATGGCTACACCTTC CASSLDRDYGYTF
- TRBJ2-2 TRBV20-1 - TGCAGTGCTCCCCCCCGGGGAGGCTCGAACACCGGGGAGCTGTTTTTT CSAPPRGGSNTGELFF
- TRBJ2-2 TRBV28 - TGTGCCAGCAGCCCAGGACAATTCGCGAACACCGGGGAGCTGTTTTTT CASSPGQFANTGELFF
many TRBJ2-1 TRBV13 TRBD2 TGTGCCAGCAGCTCAAGCGGGAGCGATTACAATGAGCAGTTCTTC CASSSSGSDYNEQFF
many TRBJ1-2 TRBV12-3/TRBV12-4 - TGTGCCAGCAGCCCCGGAGGTTCTAACTATGGCTACACCTTC CASSPGGSNYGYTF
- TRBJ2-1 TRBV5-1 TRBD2 TGCGCCAGCAGCTTGAGCGGGACTAGGACCCCTCCCTACAATGAGCAGTTCTTC CASSLSGTRTPPYNEQFF
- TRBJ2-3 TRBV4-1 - TGCGCCAGCAGCCAGGGGGCGGCACGGACCAGAGATACGCAGTATTTT CASSQGAARTRDTQYF
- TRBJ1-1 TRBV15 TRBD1 TGTGCCACCAGCAGAATACAGGGGGCCACTGAAGCTTTCTTT CATSRIQGATEAFF
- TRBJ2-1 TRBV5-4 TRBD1 TGTGCCAGCAACCGGGACAGGGGAATTTTGAATGAGCAGTTCTTC CASNRDRGILNEQFF
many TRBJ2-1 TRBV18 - TGTGCCAGCTCACCAAGGGACTCGTCCAATGAGCAGTTCTTC CASSPRDSSNEQFF
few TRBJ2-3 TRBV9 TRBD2 TGTGCCAGCAGTCTAGCGGGAAATGCGGCAGATACGCAGTATTTT CASSLAGNAADTQYF
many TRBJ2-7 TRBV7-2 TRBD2 TGTGCCAGCAGCTTAGGAGCGGGAGCACCCTACGAGCAGTACTTC CASSLGAGAPYEQYF
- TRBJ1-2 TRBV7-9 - TGTGCCAGCAGCCGAGGAGAAGGTTTGAACTATGGCTACACCTTC CASSRGEGLNYGYTF
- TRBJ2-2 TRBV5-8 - TGTGCCAGCATGCATCCTTATAAGGGCCCCGGGGAGCTGTTTTTT CASMHPYKGPGELFF
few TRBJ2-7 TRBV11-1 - TGTGCCAGCAGCTTGGGGTTGGGCAAGCAGTACTTC CASSLGLGKQYF
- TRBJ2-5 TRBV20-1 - TGCAGTGCTAGAGTGCCGGACCAAGAGACCCAGTACTTC CSARVPDQETQYF
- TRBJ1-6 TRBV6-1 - TGTGCCAGCAGTGAATCGCCCCCGGGGGCAAGCTCCTATAATTCACCCCTCCACTTT CASSESPPGASSYNSPLHF
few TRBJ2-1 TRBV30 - TGTGCCTGGAGTGTAGCTTTTACTGGCTTACTTTCCTACAATGAGCAGTTCTTC CAWSVAFTGLLSYNEQFF
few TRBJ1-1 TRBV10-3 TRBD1 TGTGCCATCAGTGACCCCGACAGGGGGAACACTGAAGCTTTCTTT CAISDPDRGNTEAFF
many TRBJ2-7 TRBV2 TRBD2 TGTGCCAGCAGGCCTGGGACTAGCGGGTCCTACGAGCAGTACTTC CASRPGTSGSYEQYF
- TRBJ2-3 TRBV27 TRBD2 TGTGCCAGCAGCTCTTCTGAGGGACTAGCGGGGGCTCGGGGCACAGATACGCAGTATTTT CASSSSEGLAGARGTDTQYF
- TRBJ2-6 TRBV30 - TGTGCCTGGAGCGAGTCTGGGGCCAACGTCCTGACTTTC CAWSESGANVLTF
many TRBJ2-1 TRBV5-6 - TGTGCCAGCAGCTTGATAGAGAATGAGCAGTTCTTC CASSLIENEQFF
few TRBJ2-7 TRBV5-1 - TGCGCCAGCAGCATCGGAGGAGCCGGCGAGCAGTACTTC CASSIGGAGEQYF
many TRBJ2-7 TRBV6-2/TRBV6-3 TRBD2 TGTGCCAGCAGCTCCGGGACTAGCGCGACCTACGAGCAGTACTTC CASSSGTSATYEQYF
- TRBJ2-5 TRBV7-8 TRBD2 TGTGCCAGCAGCTTAGGCGTGGGAGGGCCAGGAGAGACCCAGTACTTC CASSLGVGGPGETQYF
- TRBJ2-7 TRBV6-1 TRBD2 TGTGCCACCTCGGAGGTAGCGGGAGGTATCTCCTACGAGCAGTACTTC CATSEVAGGISYEQYF
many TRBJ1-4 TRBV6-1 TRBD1 TGTGCCAGCAGTTCCGGGACAGGATATGAAAAACTGTTTTTT CASSSGTGYEKLFF
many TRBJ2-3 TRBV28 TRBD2 TGTGCCAGCAGTTTGCCCACCGGGAGGGCCCGCGATACGCAGTATTTT CASSLPTGRARDTQYF
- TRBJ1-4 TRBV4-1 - TGCGCCAGCAGCCAAGTGTCCAGGGAGCAAGAAAAACTGTTTTTT CASSQVSREQEKLFF
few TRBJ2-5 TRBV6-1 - TGTGCCAGCATCCCGGGAATCCCGCAGACCCAGTACTTC CASIPGIPQTQYF
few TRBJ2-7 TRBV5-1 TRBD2 TGCGCCAGCAGCTTGCTAGCGGAGGGGTACGAGCAGTACTTC CASSLLAEGYEQYF
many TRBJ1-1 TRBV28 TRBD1 TGTGCCAGCAGTTTAACGAGACAGGGTGCGAACACTGAAGCTTTCTTT CASSLTRQGANTEAFF
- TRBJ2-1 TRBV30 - TGTGCCTGGAGTGTATGGGGCGAACATTACACGGGGAATGAGCAGTTCTTC CAWSVWGEHYTGNEQFF
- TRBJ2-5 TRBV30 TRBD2 TGTGCCTGGAGTGTACGGCTAGCGGGAGGGCCTTTCATGAAGACCCAGTACTTC CAWSVRLAGGPFMKTQYF
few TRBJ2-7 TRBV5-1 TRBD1 TGCGCCAGCGCCATCCTTGGGACAGGGGCCAACGAGCAGTACTTC CASAILGTGANEQYF
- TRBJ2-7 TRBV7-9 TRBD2 TGTGCCAGCAGCTCTACTAGCGGGAGTTTCTCCTACGAGCAGTACTTC CASSSTSGSFSYEQYF
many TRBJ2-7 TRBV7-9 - TGTGCCAGCAGCTTATTAGCCGGTACTTACGAGCAGTACTTC CASSLLAGTYEQYF
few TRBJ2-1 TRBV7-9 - TGTGCCAGCAGCCCAGGGGGCGGGAGGGCCGACAATGAGCAGTTCTTC CASSPGGGRADNEQFF